The clone carrying this T cell receptor (beta chain) was observed a few times. Its target is not known. Arm-PCR of CDR3 regions and iRepertoire HTBI primers were the basis on which TCR beta libraries were built. Via MiXCR, TCRdb re-called the multiplex PCR reads, giving one row per CDR3 protein. This table has a few hundred thousand distinct CDR3 sequences, 23% appearing once. This sample was taken from a study of regulatory T cells in long-lasting Graves disease. The time point denotes: persistent/refractory GD, antithyroid drugs over 5 years with positive TRAb. PBMC-extracted RNA yielded the TCR library. Study-wide points: Persistent-disease Graves' patients showed less TCR diversity than new cases.

This clonotype was obtained from a female donor with Graves disease. The specimen comprised peripheral blood mononuclear cells (PBMCs), sampled when the disease was refractory, from a patient treated with antithyroid drugs.

The CDR3 coding sequence is TGTGCCAGTAGTATGTCCGTCAGCCGCGAGCAGTACTTC. Residues: CASSMSVSREQYF. V gene TRBV19 combines with J gene TRBJ2-7; D gene ambiguous. Per the germline V gene, CDR1 is LNHDA and CDR2 is SQIVND (reference sequence). Trimming shortened V by 3 bases and J by 6 bases, and 12 bases separated the two germline ends. The CDR3 loop spans 13 amino acids. Filled out from reference TRBV19 and TRBJ2-7, the complete variable domain reads DGGITQSPKYLFRKEGQNVTLSCEQNLNHDAMYWYRQDPGQGLRLIYYSQIVNDFQKGDIAEGYSVSREKKESFPLTVTSAQKNPTAFYLCASSMSVSREQYFGPGTRLTVT.